The 17 T cell receptor beta chains in this list originate from one sample, sequenced in a study of low-dose radiotherapy and immunotherapy resistance in tumors. Stated time point: after trial treatment. Indicated treatment: LDRT plus nivolumab, ipilimumab, low-dose cyclophosphamide and aspirin (RACIN trial). With a V-primer adapter and a constant-region primer, TCRs were amplified for approximately 20 PCR cycles. From the reads, TCRdb called clonotypes with MiXCR, one entry per CDR3 protein. This table has about 52,000 distinct CDR3 sequences, around a third appearing once. The input for sequencing was PBMCs, taken after low-dose radiotherapy plus immunotherapy. The source of these receptors is a male donor with rectosigmoid adenocarcinoma.

A remark on this clonotype: A far more abundant clone sits one base away, making this likely a read error. V and J are TRBV28 and TRBJ2-1; no firm D call. This CDR3 has 15 residues. Trimming removed 4 bases from V and 10 bases from J, with 20 bases in between. Per the germline V gene, CDR1 is MDHEN and CDR2 is SYDVKM. The CDR3 DNA follows: TGTGCCAGCAGTTCGAGACGGTCCATCAACTACGAGCAGTTCTTC. Translation gives CASSSRRSINYEQFF.

This clonotype was observed many times. The junction does not match germline at one end; this may be a read error. The gene calls are TRBV7-7 and TRBJ2-1, with D possibly TRBD2 on 5 matching bases. Germline CDR1 SSHAT, CDR2 FNYEAQ (reference sequence). This CDR3 contains 15 residues. CDR3: CASSSTSSSYNEQFF. CDR3 nucleotides: TGTGCTAGCAGCTCCACTAGTTCCTCCTACAATGAGCAGTTCTTC.

The chain links TRBV2 to TRBJ2-3; 9 nucleotides match TRBD1. V lost 1 base, J lost 5 bases, and 4 bases stayed unmatched. The CDR3 length is 15 residues. CDR1 and CDR2 from the germline V gene are SNHLY and FYNNEI. The DNA for the CDR3 is TGTGCCAGCAGTGAAGTCCGACAGGGGGAAGATACGCAGTATTTT. Translating gives CASSEVRQGEDTQYF.

V usage is TRBV7-9 and J usage is TRBJ2-3, with D perhaps matching TRBD2 (6 bases). V dropped 2 bases and J dropped 2 bases, with 11 bases sitting between them. CDR1 is SEHNR, CDR2 FQNEAQ, per germline (reference sequence). The CDR3 has 15 amino acids. The CDR3 DNA reads as TGTGCCAGCAGCTTAATGGCGGGGCCCACAGATACGCAGTATTTT. Its protein product is CASSLMAGPTDTQYF.

This clonotype was seen ten or more times. This chain joins TRBV7-2 and TRBJ1-1; D is possibly TRBD1 (6 bases). The CDR3 is made up of 14 amino acids. CDR1 is SGHTA and CDR2 is FQGNSA in the germline V gene. V gave up 5 bases and J gave up 7 bases, with 17 bases separating them. The CDR3: CASSPNVGQNEAFF. In DNA form, the CDR3 reads TGTGCCAGCAGCCCAAACGTCGGACAGAATGAAGCTTTCTTT. The full variable domain, rest sourced from reference TRBV7-2 and TRBJ1-1, is GAGVSQSPSNKVTEKGKDVELRCDPISGHTALYWYRQSLGQGLEFLIYFQGNSAPDKSGLPSDRFSAERTGGSVSTLTIQRTQQEDSAVYLCASSPNVGQNEAFFGQGTRLTVV.

Only a few counts were recorded for this clonotype. The V and J genes are TRBV6-6 and TRBJ2-7, with D tentatively TRBD1 (6 bases). Germline V gives CDR1 MNHNY, CDR2 SVGAGI (reference sequence). Trimming left V 6 bases short and J 4 bases short, with 13 bases between. The CDR3 extends over 13 amino acids. This CDR3 reads CASSPTGPYEQYF. The CDR3 region has the DNA TGTGCCAGCAGCCCGACAGGCCCTTACGAGCAGTACTTC.

The chain joins TRBV2 to TRBJ2-7; either TRBD1 or TRBD2 may fit D (7 bases each). The CDR3 is 13 residues long. Germline lookup yields CDR1 SNHLY and CDR2 FYNNEI. The germline V and J ends were trimmed by 6 bases and 3 bases, with 12 bases remaining between them. CDR3 sequence: CASRSGGDYEQYF. DNA of the CDR3: TGTGCCAGCAGGTCAGGGGGGGACTACGAGCAGTACTTC.

This clonotype was observed once. Given a far larger clone just one base away, this is likely a sequencing read error. The CDR3 DNA follows: TGTGCCAGCAGTCCCGTTGTAAACATCATATATTTT. This codes for CASSPVVNIIYF. This rearrangement joins TRBV6-8 to TRBJ1-3; D gene uncertain. This CDR3 region has 12 residues. The germline gives CDR1 MNHGY, CDR2 SAAAGT.

By sample share, this clonotype is large. The CDR3 is CASSDGGTAGELFF. The CDR3 DNA follows: TGTGCCAGCAGTGACGGCGGGACTGCCGGGGAGCTGTTTTTT. The rearrangement uses TRBV6-4 and TRBJ2-2; D is possibly TRBD2 (6 bases). V was pared by 2 bases and J by 6 bases, with 10 bases between. The CDR3 totals 14 residues. Germline V gene lookup returns CDR1 MRHNA and CDR2 SNTAGT.

The sample holds a few counts of this clonotype. This chain links TRBV19 with TRBJ2-6; D unresolved. This CDR3 is built from 14 residues. Germline lookup yields CDR1 LNHDA and CDR2 SQIVND (reference sequence). V shed 3 bases and J shed 2 bases, with 5 bases lying between them. The CDR3 bases are TGTGCCAGTAGTATCGGGCCTGGGGCCAACGTCCTGACTTTC. This sequence encodes CASSIGPGANVLTF.

The rearrangement joins TRBV5-1 to TRBJ1-2; 11 bases match TRBD1. Germline values: CDR1 SGHRS, CDR2 YFSETQ. V lost 4 bases and J lost 8; bases outside the gene matches: 7. The CDR3 is 14 amino acids. This CDR3 reads CASSGRTGGGGYTF. CDR3 sequence (DNA): TGCGCCAGCAGCGGGAGGACAGGGGGCGGCGGCTACACCTTC.

V usage is TRBV24-1 and J usage is TRBJ2-1; tentatively, D is TRBD1 (5 bases). V gave up 2 bases and J gave up 0 bases, with 10 bases separating them. Germline CDR1 and CDR2: KGHDR and SFDVKD. This CDR3 spans 16 amino acids. The CDR3 nucleotides are TGTGCCACCAGTGATTGGGGCAGTGGCTCCTACAATGAGCAGTTCTTC. Amino acids: CATSDWGSGSYNEQFF.

This clonotype was seen repeatedly, ten times or more. The J gene is TRBJ2-7, the V gene TRBV5-6, with no clear D. Per the germline V gene, CDR1 is SGHDT and CDR2 is YYEEEE. This CDR3 region has 12 residues. Trimming shortened V by 4 bases and J by 4 bases, and 9 bases separated the two germline ends. The CDR3 DNA is TGTGCCAGCAGCCTTGACAAGTACGAGCAGTACTTC. This translates into CASSLDKYEQYF.

There are many counts of this clonotype. The chain carries TRBV9 and TRBJ1-2; D not certain. Trimming left V 3 bases short and J 0 bases short, with 6 bases between. CDR3 length: 13 amino acids. In germline, CDR1 is SGDLS, CDR2 YYNGEE. The CDR3 reads CASSATANYGYTF. CDR3 bases: TGTGCCAGCAGCGCAACAGCTAACTATGGCTACACCTTC.

The CDR3 DNA reads as TGCAGTGCTAGCGAGTCACAGGCCAGGGTTAGTAATCAGCCCCAGCATTTT. This translates into CSASESQARVSNQPQHF. This chain uses TRBV20-1 with TRBJ1-5; weak D call: TRBD1 (5 bases). The germline CDR1 and CDR2 sequences are DFQATT and SNEGSKA (reference sequence). V was shortened by 3 bases and J by 4 bases, with 22 bases between the two germline ends. The CDR3 has 17 amino acids.

This clonotype came up many times. The J gene is TRBJ2-7, the V gene TRBV6-1; tentatively, D is TRBD1 (6 bases). The CDR3 extends over 12 amino acids. The V gene's germline CDR1 is MNHNS and CDR2 SASEGT. V lost 5 bases and J 2 bases, leaving 7 bases between the germline ends. DNA of the CDR3: TGTGCCAGCAGTAGGACAGCCTACGAGCAGTACTTC. Its protein is CASSRTAYEQYF.

This clonotype has ten or more counts. The chain couples TRBV20-1 to TRBJ2-1; TRBD1 matches at 7 bases. The CDR3 length is 12 residues. Germline lookup yields CDR1 DFQATT and CDR2 SNEGSKA (reference sequence). Germline trimming cut 5 bases from V and 16 bases from J; bases unmatched to any gene: 14. The CDR3 reads CSARNRPGTDFF. As DNA, the CDR3 is TGCAGTGCTCGAAACAGACCCGGGACAGACTTCTTC.